These 26 T cell receptor beta chains were sequenced from one sample in a study of identical twins. TCRdb redid the calling of the 5' RACE reads with MiXCR, one entry per CDR3 protein. The sample lists about 570,000 distinct CDR3 sequences; over 8.5% were seen once. This sample was also put to use in a study of yellow fever vaccine responses in identical twins.

Sequencing was done on a sample of PBMCs. These receptors were taken from a woman in her late teens or twenties in good health.

This clonotype has ten or more counts. The gene calls are TRBV12-3 or TRBV12-4 and TRBJ2-7; 9 bases line up with TRBD2. V lost 5 bases, J lost 7 bases, and 15 bases stayed unmatched. This CDR3 has 16 amino acids. Written as DNA, the CDR3 is TGTGCCAGCAGTCCTACTGAGCGGGGGGTTTTGGTGGAGCAGTACTTC. Protein: CASSPTERGVLVEQYF.

This clonotype was counted at least ten times. CDR3 nucleotides: TGTGCCAGCAGCCCGTATCAGGGGACGAACACTGAAGCTTTCTTT. This sequence encodes CASSPYQGTNTEAFF. V is TRBV7-2 and J is TRBJ1-1, with D possibly matching TRBD1 (6 bases). Germline CDR1 and CDR2: SGHTA and FQGNSA. The V and J ends lost 5 bases and 1 base respectively, with 14 bases between them. The CDR3 covers 15 residues.

This chain links TRBV7-6 with TRBJ2-1; D is undetermined. There are 14 residues in the CDR3. Germline loops: CDR1 SGHVS, CDR2 FNYEAQ. V dropped 2 bases and J dropped 9 bases, with 14 bases sitting between them. CDR3 residues: CASSLYPIQPEQFF. In DNA form, the CDR3 reads TGTGCCAGCAGCTTATACCCAATACAGCCTGAGCAGTTCTTC.

This chain's CDR3 is CASSSFRGNGYTF. As DNA, the CDR3 is TGTGCCAGCAGTTCATTCAGGGGGAATGGCTACACCTTC. The V gene is TRBV12-3 or TRBV12-4, the J gene TRBJ1-2, with 7 positions matching TRBD1. J lost 6 bases, V lost 4 bases, and 5 bases had no gene match. This CDR3 has 13 amino acids.

This clonotype has only a few counts. V gene TRBV14 combines with J gene TRBJ2-3; 13 nucleotides align to TRBD2. CDR1 and CDR2 from the germline V gene are SGHDN and FVKESK. The CDR3 has 16 residues. The ends lost 3 bases at V and 6 bases at J; junction bases unmatched: 6. The CDR3 region is CASSHPGLAGWDTQYF. Here the CDR3 DNA reads TGTGCCAGCAGCCACCCGGGACTAGCGGGATGGGATACGCAGTATTTT.

This clonotype has at least ten counts. The chain is built from TRBV20-1 and TRBJ2-1, with D possibly called TRBD1 or TRBD2 (7 bases each). Trimming cost V 0 bases and J 7 bases, with 19 bases left between them. The CDR3 length is 16 residues. Germline V lookup: CDR1 DFQATT, CDR2 SNEGSKA (reference sequence). This CDR3 reads CSARDPWGGGWNEQFF. The CDR3 DNA reads as TGCAGTGCTAGAGACCCGTGGGGAGGGGGCTGGAATGAGCAGTTCTTC.

This clonotype was seen many times. This chain uses TRBV7-9 with TRBJ2-3; D gene ambiguous. Trimming left V 3 bases short and J 5 bases short, with 9 bases between. CDR1 and CDR2 from the germline V gene are SEHNR and FQNEAQ (reference sequence). The CDR3 is 13 residues long. CDR3 DNA sequence: TGTGCCAGCAGCTTCCGGGCCCAAGATACGCAGTATTTT. This sequence encodes CASSFRAQDTQYF.

At least ten counts were recorded for this clonotype. The chain recombines TRBV12-3 or TRBV12-4 with TRBJ1-1, with TRBD1 identical over 7 bases. CDR3 length: 14 amino acids. After removal of 6 bases from V and 1 base from J, the junction contained 5 bases not matched to a gene. The CDR3 sequence: CASSPGGGNTEAFF. CDR3 nucleotide sequence: TGTGCCAGCAGCCCAGGGGGAGGGAACACTGAAGCTTTCTTT.

This clonotype has more than one count but fewer than ten. This sequence joins TRBV18 and TRBJ2-1, with D unclear. The CDR3 sequence is 13 residues long. Looked up from germline, CDR1 is KGHSH and CDR2 is LQKENI. The germline V and J ends were trimmed by 3 bases and 4 bases, with 7 bases remaining between them. DNA for the CDR3: TGTGCCAGCTCACCCGCGACTTACAATGAGCAGTTCTTC. This encodes CASSPATYNEQFF.

Remarks on this clonotype: A read error is possible here, since a much larger clone lies one base away. This chain uses TRBV6-1 with TRBJ2-7; 7 positions agree with TRBD1. Germline V gene sequence: CDR1 MNHNS, CDR2 SASEGT. Trimming took 4 bases from V and 2 from J; bases not matched to a gene: 11. The CDR3 has 16 amino acids. The CDR3 sequence: CASSVPTTGVAYEQYF. Written as DNA, the CDR3 is TGTGCCAGCAGTGTCCCAACCACAGGGGTGGCCTACGAGCAGTACTTC.

This clonotype has ten or more counts. V and J are TRBV5-1 and TRBJ2-7; TRBD1 agrees at 8 bases. Germline CDR1 and CDR2: SGHRS and YFSETQ. The CDR3 spans 14 residues. J gave up 3 bases and V 5 bases, and 7 bases lay outside the gene matches. CDR3 amino acids: CASSPGQVDYEQYF. CDR3 bases: TGCGCCAGCAGTCCGGGACAGGTCGACTACGAGCAGTACTTC.

The CDR3 region has the DNA TGTGCCTGGAGTACCCGACAGATCCTTCAGGGCTATGGCTACACCTTC. Its translation is CAWSTRQILQGYGYTF. This chain joins TRBV30 and TRBJ1-2; a weak D match, TRBD1 (5 bases). The V gene's germline CDR1 is GTSNPN and CDR2 SVGIG (reference sequence). V lost 2 bases, J lost 4 bases, and 20 bases lay in between. The CDR3 is 16 amino acids.

This clonotype was found a few times. This sequence joins TRBV5-1 and TRBJ2-2; 7 nucleotides agree with TRBD1. Trimming removed 3 bases from V and 1 base from J; junction bases left unmatched: 12. Looked up from germline, CDR1 is SGHRS and CDR2 is YFSETQ. The CDR3 sequence is 18 residues long. Here the CDR3 reads CASSWIQTGLLNTGELFF. For the CDR3, the DNA is TGCGCCAGCAGCTGGATCCAGACAGGGCTGTTGAACACCGGGGAGCTGTTTTTT.

The V gene is TRBV3-1, the J gene TRBJ2-1; 11 bases are shared with TRBD1. The CDR3 runs 19 residues. Losses at the gene ends were 0 bases for V and 5 bases for J; bases not matched to a gene: 12. Germline CDR1 reads LGHDT; CDR2 reads YNNKEL (reference sequence). The CDR3 DNA is TGTGCCAGCAGCCAAGATTACTCGTGGGACAGGGGGGCAAACAATGAGCAGTTCTTC. Protein sequence: CASSQDYSWDRGANNEQFF.

V usage is TRBV29-1 and J usage is TRBJ2-1, with unresolved D. Between the trimmed V and J ends, which lost 0 bases and 6 bases, there was a span of 9 bases. The CDR3 sequence is 13 residues long. The V gene's germline CDR1 is SQVTM and CDR2 ANQGSEA. The CDR3 loop reads CSVEDHHSNEQFF. The CDR3 DNA follows: TGCAGCGTTGAAGATCATCATTCCAATGAGCAGTTCTTC.

This clonotype has a count of ten or more. The chain has TRBV12-3 or TRBV12-4 and TRBJ1-2; the D gene is possibly TRBD1 (5 bases). The V end was cut by 5 bases, the J end by 8 bases, with 12 bases between. The length of the CDR3 is 12 residues. CDR3 region: CASSKTAQGYTF. The CDR3 nucleotides are TGTGCCAGCAGTAAGACAGCCCAGGGCTACACCTTC.

The genes are TRBV12-3 or TRBV12-4 and TRBJ2-1; weak D call: TRBD2 (5 bases). Trimming took 7 bases from V and 7 from J, leaving 14 bases between them. The CDR3 is made up of 13 amino acids. Here the CDR3 reads CASILASGNEQFF. In nucleotides, the CDR3 is TGTGCCAGCATTCTGGCGTCGGGGAATGAGCAGTTCTTC.

The chain uses TRBV20-1 and TRBJ1-1; 9 bases map to TRBD1. Germline CDR1 DFQATT, CDR2 SNEGSKA (reference sequence). This CDR3 contains 14 residues. The V and J ends lost 5 bases and 1 base, in that order; junction bases with no gene match: 5. CDR3 region: CSAWLGQGNTEAFF. CDR3 bases: TGCAGTGCTTGGCTGGGACAGGGGAACACTGAAGCTTTCTTT.

Concerning this clonotype itself: One junction end disagrees with the germline gene, perhaps due to a read error. This chain joins TRBV4-3 and TRBJ2-7; tentatively, D is TRBD1 (6 bases). Germline V CDR1 and CDR2: LGHNA, YSLEER. This CDR3 is built from 14 residues. CDR3: CVSSQTGFSYEQYF. In DNA form, the CDR3 reads TGCGTCAGCAGCCAAACAGGGTTCTCCTACGAGCAGTACTTC.

At least ten counts were recorded for this clonotype. V and J are TRBV6-5 and TRBJ1-2; no definite D call. This CDR3 is built from 13 residues. The V and J ends lost 2 bases and 2 bases respectively, with 6 bases between them. Germline CDR1 MNHEY, CDR2 SVGAGI. The CDR3 loop is CASSYRVNYGYTF. In DNA form, the CDR3 reads TGTGCCAGCAGTTACAGAGTAAACTATGGCTACACCTTC.

This clonotype has at least ten counts. J is TRBJ2-2 and V is TRBV30, with 10 positions matching TRBD2. CDR3 length: 16 amino acids. Germline values: CDR1 GTSNPN, CDR2 SVGIG (reference sequence). J gave up 0 bases and V 3 bases, and 4 bases lay outside the gene matches. CDR3 loop: CAWRPLAGANTGELFF. Written as DNA, the CDR3 is TGTGCCTGGAGACCCCTAGCGGGAGCGAACACCGGGGAGCTGTTTTTT.

At least ten counts were recorded for this clonotype. The chain carries TRBV20-1 and TRBJ2-1, with a tentative D call TRBD2 (5 bases). V gave up 1 base and J gave up 10 bases, with 14 bases separating them. The CDR3 has 13 amino acids. CDR1 is DFQATT, CDR2 SNEGSKA, per germline (reference sequence). The DNA for the CDR3 is TGCAGTGCTAGAGTTGAGTCGCGCGGGGAGCAGTTCTTC. It is translated as CSARVESRGEQFF.

This clonotype has at least ten counts. The chain employs TRBV2 and TRBJ1-6; D remains unclear. From germline, CDR1 is SNHLY and CDR2 FYNNEI. V lost 4 bases and J lost 6, with 16 bases in between. The CDR3 extends over 16 amino acids. The CDR3 loop reads CASSAQNGWGNSPLHF. Here the CDR3 DNA reads TGTGCCAGCAGTGCACAGAATGGGTGGGGTAATTCACCCCTCCACTTT.

V and J are TRBV24-1 and TRBJ1-2, with D perhaps matching TRBD1 (5 bases). Trimming shortened V by 10 bases and J by 2 bases, and 13 bases separated the two germline ends. Germline values: CDR1 KGHDR, CDR2 SFDVKD. CDR3 length: 13 residues. DNA of the CDR3: TGTGCCACGAGGCAGGGACCCAACTATGGCTACACCTTC. Protein product: CATRQGPNYGYTF.

This clonotype was counted only a few times. This chain connects TRBV10-3 to TRBJ2-3; TRBD2 matches at 7 bases. The junction had 8 bases not matched to a gene; V was cut back by 8 bases and J by 3 bases. The CDR3 is 14 amino acids. Germline CDR1 and CDR2: ENHRY and SYGVKD. This CDR3 reads CAIGEAGSTDTQYF. The CDR3 nucleotides are TGTGCCATCGGGGAAGCGGGGTCAACAGATACGCAGTATTTT.

This rearrangement joins TRBV9 to TRBJ2-1; 13 positions match TRBD2. The CDR3 has 15 amino acids. The V gene's germline CDR1 is SGDLS and CDR2 YYNGEE. V shed 3 bases, J shed 5 bases, and the junction held 2 bases outside the gene matches. CDR3 in DNA: TGTGCCAGCAGCGGGACTAGCGGGGGCCACAATGAGCAGTTCTTC. Protein: CASSGTSGGHNEQFF.